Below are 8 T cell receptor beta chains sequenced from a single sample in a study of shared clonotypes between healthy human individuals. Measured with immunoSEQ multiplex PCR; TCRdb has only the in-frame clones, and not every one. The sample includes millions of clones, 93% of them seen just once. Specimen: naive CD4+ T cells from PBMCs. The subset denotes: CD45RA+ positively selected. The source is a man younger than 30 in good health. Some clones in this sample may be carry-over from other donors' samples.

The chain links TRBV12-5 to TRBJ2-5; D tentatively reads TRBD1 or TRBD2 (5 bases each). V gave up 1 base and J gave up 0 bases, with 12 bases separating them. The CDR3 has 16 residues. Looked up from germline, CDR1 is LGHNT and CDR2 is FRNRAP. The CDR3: CASGLGGRSYQETQYF. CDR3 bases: TGTGCTAGTGGTTTGGGGGGACGGTCCTACCAAGAGACCCAGTACTTC. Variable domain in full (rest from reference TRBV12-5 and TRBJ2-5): DARVTQTPRHKVTEMGQEVTMRCQPILGHNTVFWYRQTMMQGLELLAYFRNRAPLDDSGMPKDRFSAEMPDATLATLKIQPSEPRDSAVYFCASGLGGRSYQETQYFGPGTRLLVL.

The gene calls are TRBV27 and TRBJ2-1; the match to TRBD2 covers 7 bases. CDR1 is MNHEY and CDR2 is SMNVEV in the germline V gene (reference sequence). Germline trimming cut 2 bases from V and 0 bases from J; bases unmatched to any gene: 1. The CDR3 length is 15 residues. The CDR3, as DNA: TGTGCCAGCAGTTTAACGGGAGGCTCCTACAATGAGCAGTTCTTC. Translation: CASSLTGGSYNEQFF.

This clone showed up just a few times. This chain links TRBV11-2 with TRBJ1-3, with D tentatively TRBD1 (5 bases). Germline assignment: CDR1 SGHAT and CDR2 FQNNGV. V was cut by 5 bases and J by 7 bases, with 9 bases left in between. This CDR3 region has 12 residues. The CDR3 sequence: CASSHGGNTIYF. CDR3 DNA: TGTGCCAGCAGCCACGGGGGGAACACCATATATTTT.

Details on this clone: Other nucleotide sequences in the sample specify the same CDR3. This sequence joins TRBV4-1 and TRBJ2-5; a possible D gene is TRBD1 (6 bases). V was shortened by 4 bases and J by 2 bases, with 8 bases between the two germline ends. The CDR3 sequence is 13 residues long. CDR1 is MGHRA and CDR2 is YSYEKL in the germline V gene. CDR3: CASSRGHQETQYF. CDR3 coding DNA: TGCGCCAGCAGCCGGGGACATCAAGAGACCCAGTACTTC.

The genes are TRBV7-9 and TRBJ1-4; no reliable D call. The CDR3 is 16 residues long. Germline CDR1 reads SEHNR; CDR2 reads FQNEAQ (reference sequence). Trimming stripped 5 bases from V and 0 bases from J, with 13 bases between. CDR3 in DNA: TGTGCCAGCAGCAGGTTTATTATTGCAACTAATGAAAAACTGTTTTTT. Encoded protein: CASSRFIIATNEKLFF.

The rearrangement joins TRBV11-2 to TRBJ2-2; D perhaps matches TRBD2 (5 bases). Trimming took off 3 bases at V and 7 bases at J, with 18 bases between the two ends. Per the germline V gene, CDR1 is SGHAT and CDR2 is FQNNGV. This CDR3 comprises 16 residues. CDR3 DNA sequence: TGTGCCAGCAGCTTGCGGCAGACTACCTGGGGCGGGGAGCTGTTTTTT. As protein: CASSLRQTTWGGELFF.

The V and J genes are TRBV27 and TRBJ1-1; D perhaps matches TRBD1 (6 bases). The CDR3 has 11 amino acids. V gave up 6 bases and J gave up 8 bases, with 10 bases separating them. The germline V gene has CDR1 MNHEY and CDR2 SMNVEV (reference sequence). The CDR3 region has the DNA TGTGCCAGCAGCCAGGACAGAGAAGCTTTCTTT. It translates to CASSQDREAFF.

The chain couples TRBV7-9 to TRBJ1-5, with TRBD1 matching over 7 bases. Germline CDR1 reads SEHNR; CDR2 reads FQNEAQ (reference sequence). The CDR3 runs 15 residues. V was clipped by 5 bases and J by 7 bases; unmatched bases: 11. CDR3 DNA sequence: TGTGCCAGCAGCCCCCAGGCAGGGGGAGGACAGCCCCAGCATTTT. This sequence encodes CASSPQAGGGQPQHF.